Following are 29 T cell receptor beta chains from one sample sequenced in a study of T cells and Merkel cell carcinoma outcomes. The repertoire was sequenced with immunoSEQ multiplex PCR; TCRdb's copy has only in-frame clones and lacks some. The sample carries 2,000 or so clones, more than 85% recorded once. The sequenced sample consisted of tumor tissue from Merkel cell carcinoma. Receptors were obtained from a human donor with Merkel cell carcinoma.

This chain joins TRBV11-2 and TRBJ1-1; TRBD1 agrees at 7 bases. The V gene's germline CDR1 is SGHAT and CDR2 FQNNGV. V lost 1 base, J lost 6 bases, and 5 bases stayed unmatched. CDR3 length: 14 amino acids. The CDR3 sequence is CASSLGGQGAEAFF. CDR3 DNA: TGTGCCAGCAGCTTAGGTGGCCAGGGGGCTGAAGCTTTCTTT.

The DNA for the CDR3 is TGTGCCAGCAGCTATGGGGCCGGGAATAGGAATACGCAGTATTTT. It codes for CASSYGAGNRNTQYF. The rearrangement uses TRBV6-5 and TRBJ2-3, with D perhaps being TRBD1 or TRBD2 (5 bases each). CDR1 MNHEY and CDR2 SVGAGI come from the germline V gene. V lost 6 bases and J lost 7, with 20 bases in between. CDR3 length equals 15 residues.

This sequence joins TRBV11-2 and TRBJ2-1; D might be TRBD2 (6 bases). With 1 base removed from V and 5 bases from J, the gap between germline ends came to 18 bases. This CDR3 has 17 residues. Germline CDR1 SGHAT, CDR2 FQNNGV. For the CDR3, the DNA is TGTGCCAGCAGCTTAGTTGCTAGCGAGGGGTCTAACAATGAGCAGTTCTTC. Its protein product is CASSLVASEGSNNEQFF.

The gene calls are TRBV14 and TRBJ2-1; 7 bases fit TRBD1. This CDR3 has 15 residues. Trimming took 4 bases from V and 2 from J; bases not matched to a gene: 5. The germline V gene encodes CDR1 SGHDN and CDR2 FVKESK. The CDR3 DNA is TGTGCCAGCAGCCTCCGGGACAGCCCCTACAATGAGCAGTTCTTC. As protein: CASSLRDSPYNEQFF.

This chain joins TRBV29-1 and TRBJ1-1, with 10 bases that match TRBD1. The CDR3 consists of 14 residues. V lost 5 bases, J lost 4 bases, and 7 bases stayed unmatched. Looked up from germline, CDR1 is SQVTM and CDR2 is ANQGSEA. The CDR3 DNA reads TGCAGCGTTTTAGGGGGACAGGGGTCCACTGAAGCTTTCTTT. Translated: CSVLGGQGSTEAFF.

This sequence joins TRBV18 and TRBJ2-7; 7 positions agree with TRBD1. Germline CDR1 KGHSH, CDR2 LQKENI. The junction had 4 bases not matched to a gene; V was cut back by 4 bases and J by 4 bases. The CDR3 runs 13 residues. The CDR3 region has the DNA TGTGCCAGCTCACGAGAGACAGGGTACGAGCAGTACTTC. Its protein is CASSRETGYEQYF. Based on the CDR3 plus reference TRBV18 and TRBJ2-7, the full variable domain is NAGVMQNPRHLVRRRGQEARLRCSPMKGHSHVYWYRQLPEEGLKFMVYLQKENIIDESGMPKERFSAEFPKEGPSILRIQQVVRGDSAAYFCASSRETGYEQYFGPGTRLTVT.

The chain recombines TRBV6-5 with TRBJ2-5, with TRBD1 as a possible D gene (5 bases). The CDR3 has 15 amino acids. V was trimmed by 6 bases and J by 3 bases, leaving 17 bases between them. Germline CDR1 is MNHEY and CDR2 is SVGAGI. The CDR3 nucleotides read TGTGCCAGCAGCACCGAATCGACAGCGAAAGAGACCCAGTACTTC. As protein: CASSTESTAKETQYF.

The chain combines TRBV9 with TRBJ2-1; weak D call: TRBD2 (5 bases). This CDR3 contains 15 residues. Trimming cost V 4 bases and J 3 bases, with 14 bases left between them. CDR1 and CDR2 from the germline V gene are SGDLS and YYNGEE. The CDR3 region is CASSPLGADYNEQFF. CDR3 in DNA: TGTGCCAGCAGCCCCCTTGGAGCGGACTACAATGAGCAGTTCTTC.

The V call is TRBV27, the J call TRBJ2-5; no reliable D call. Germline V gene sequence: CDR1 MNHEY, CDR2 SMNVEV (reference sequence). Trimming took 3 bases from V and 3 from J, leaving 2 bases between them. The CDR3 is 11 amino acids. Written as DNA, the CDR3 is TGTGCCAGCAGTTTCGAAGAGACCCAGTACTTC. This gives the protein CASSFEETQYF.

Turning to this clone: The junction departs from germline at one end; a sequencing error may be responsible. The V and J genes are TRBV25-1 and TRBJ2-5, with unresolved D. Germline V gene data show CDR1 as MGHDK and CDR2 as SYGVNS. The CDR3 contains 10 residues. The CDR3 sequence is CATLQGTQYF. For the CDR3, the DNA is TGTGCCACCTTGCAAGGGACCCAGTACTTC.

The chain joins TRBV7-9 to TRBJ2-7, with D maybe TRBD1 (6 bases). The CDR3 runs 14 residues. Germline CDR1 reads SEHNR; CDR2 reads FQNEAQ (reference sequence). V lost 8 bases and J lost 6, with 20 bases in between. CDR3 residues: CASGRDTLNSEQYF. The CDR3 DNA sequence: TGTGCCAGCGGACGGGACACGTTAAACTCCGAGCAGTACTTC.

The chain uses TRBV27 and TRBJ2-7; 12 bases are shared with TRBD2. V was clipped by 4 bases and J by 2 bases; unmatched bases: 3. This CDR3 has 15 amino acids. Germline V gene sequence: CDR1 MNHEY, CDR2 SMNVEV (reference sequence). CDR3 nucleotides: TGTGCCAGCAGTTCTAGCGGGAGGGTCCCCTACGAGCAGTACTTC. It encodes CASSSSGRVPYEQYF.

The chain employs TRBV28 and TRBJ2-7, with D hard to call. CDR3 size: 14 residues. Germline CDR1 and CDR2: MDHEN and SYDVKM. V lost 6 bases to trimming and J lost 5 bases, with 17 bases between them. The CDR3 nucleotides read TGTGCCAGCAGACCGAATTCGGACGGCCACGAGCAGTACTTC. Amino acids: CASRPNSDGHEQYF.

This clone has only a few counts. This chain uses TRBV11-2 with TRBJ2-3, with a weak D call TRBD2 (5 bases). The germline V gene encodes CDR1 SGHAT and CDR2 FQNNGV. V lost 3 bases and J 0 bases, leaving 16 bases between the germline ends. The CDR3 loop spans 17 amino acids. CDR3 DNA sequence: TGTGCCAGCAGCTTTCCCCACGCGGGCTTAAGCACAGATACGCAGTATTTT. This sequence encodes CASSFPHAGLSTDTQYF.

V gene TRBV10-1 combines with J gene TRBJ2-3, with D possibly TRBD1 on 6 matching bases. CDR3 length equals 14 residues. CDR1 and CDR2 from the germline V gene are WNHNN and SYGVQD (reference sequence). The V end was cut by 3 bases, the J end by 2 bases, with 9 bases between. CDR3 coding DNA: TGCGCCAGCAGTGAAGGGGGAGCCACAGATACGCAGTATTTT. It specifies CASSEGGATDTQYF.

The chain recombines TRBV5-1 with TRBJ2-5; D not resolved. The V gene's germline CDR1 is SGHRS and CDR2 YFSETQ. There are 12 residues in the CDR3. The V end lost 2 bases, the J end lost 5 bases, and 7 bases lay between the germline ends. The CDR3 sequence is CASSLNEETQYF. CDR3 nucleotides: TGCGCCAGCAGCTTAAACGAGGAGACCCAGTACTTC.

V usage is TRBV6-5 and J usage is TRBJ2-7, with 7 bases matching TRBD1. The CDR3 length is 14 residues. V was pared by 5 bases and J by 3 bases, with 7 bases of the junction left unmatched. Germline V lookup: CDR1 MNHEY, CDR2 SVGAGI. The CDR3 is CASSRQGANYEQYF. The CDR3 bases are TGTGCCAGCAGTCGACAGGGAGCCAACTACGAGCAGTACTTC.

This chain joins TRBV6-4 and TRBJ2-3; D is perhaps TRBD1 (5 bases). V was shortened by 4 bases and J by 1 base, with 12 bases between the two germline ends. The CDR3 spans 15 residues. Germline V CDR1 and CDR2: MRHNA, SNTAGT. In DNA, the CDR3 is TGTGCCAGCAGTGCCCAGGGTAAGGGCACAGATACGCAGTATTTT. This gives the protein CASSAQGKGTDTQYF.

The CDR3 protein is CASSLASRGDTIYF. The DNA for the CDR3 is TGCGCCAGCAGCTTGGCCTCCCGAGGGGACACCATATATTTT. V and J are TRBV5-1 and TRBJ1-3; TRBD1 is a possible D gene (5 bases). The CDR3 has 14 residues. CDR1 and CDR2 (germline): SGHRS, YFSETQ. V lost 0 bases and J lost 8, with 12 bases in between.

V usage is TRBV5-8 and J usage is TRBJ2-2; TRBD1 is a possible D gene (5 bases). Germline loops: CDR1 SGHTS, CDR2 YDEGEE. Trimming stripped 4 bases from V and 5 bases from J, with 12 bases between. This CDR3 is 14 amino acids long. CDR3 nucleotides: TGTGCCAGCAGCCAGGGTCAAAGGACCGGGGAGCTGTTTTTT. Amino acids: CASSQGQRTGELFF. Drawing the rest from reference TRBV5-8 and TRBJ2-2, the complete variable domain is EAGVTQSPTHLIKTRGQQATLRCSPISGHTSVYWYQQALGLGLQFLLWYDEGEERNRGNFPPRFSGRQFPNYSSELNVNALELEDSALYLCASSQGQRTGELFFGEGSRLTVL.

This chain links TRBV18 with TRBJ1-5; D call uncertain. V lost 3 bases and J 9 bases, leaving 18 bases between the germline ends. The CDR3 has 15 amino acids. The germline CDR1 and CDR2 sequences are KGHSH and LQKENI. The CDR3, as DNA: TGTGCCAGCTCACCCGAGGAGCTGCTAGGTAGGCCCCAGCATTTT. The encoded protein is CASSPEELLGRPQHF.

CDR3: CSAPRDYGYTF. DNA of the CDR3: TGCAGTGCTCCTCGGGATTATGGCTACACCTTC. The chain combines TRBV20-1 with TRBJ1-2, with D uncertain. Per the germline V gene, CDR1 is DFQATT and CDR2 is SNEGSKA (reference sequence). This CDR3 has 11 residues. V was trimmed by 5 bases and J by 5 bases, leaving 9 bases between them.

The chain uses TRBV7-8 and TRBJ1-6; no clear D gene. The CDR3 spans 16 residues. The V end lost 3 bases, the J end lost 0 bases, and 9 bases lay between the germline ends. From germline, CDR1 is SGHVS and CDR2 FQNEAQ. The CDR3 spells CASSLDGSSYNSPLHF. The DNA for the CDR3 is TGTGCCAGCAGCTTGGACGGAAGCTCCTATAATTCACCCCTCCACTTT.

V is TRBV9 and J is TRBJ2-2; TRBD1 or TRBD2 may be the D gene (5 bases each). The CDR3 runs 14 residues. V was cut by 5 bases and J by 7 bases, with 15 bases left in between. CDR1 is SGDLS and CDR2 is YYNGEE in the germline V gene. The DNA for the CDR3 is TGTGCCAGCAGGGGGACGGCAGCCAGCGGGGAGCTGTTTTTT. This codes for CASRGTAASGELFF.

The chain couples TRBV2 to TRBJ2-1; TRBD2 agrees at 11 bases. The V segment lost 8 bases and the J segment 4 bases; nucleotides outside the gene matches: 4. The CDR3 spans 14 residues. Germline V gene sequence: CDR1 SNHLY, CDR2 FYNNEI. The CDR3 protein is CASQGLAAYNEQFF. CDR3 nucleotide sequence: TGTGCCAGCCAGGGACTAGCGGCGTACAATGAGCAGTTCTTC.

The chain couples TRBV18 to TRBJ1-1; maybe TRBD1 (6 bases). Germline lookup yields CDR1 KGHSH and CDR2 LQKENI. Trimming pared 1 base from V and 4 bases from J, leaving 16 bases between. The CDR3 has 16 residues. The CDR3 nucleotides read TGTGCCAGCTCACCACGGGGGGCCCGCGGGAGCACTGAAGCTTTCTTT. Amino acids: CASSPRGARGSTEAFF.

This clone came up once. V is TRBV28 and J is TRBJ2-5, with a possible D match to TRBD1 (5 bases). Trimming pared 5 bases from V and 5 bases from J, leaving 12 bases between. CDR1 is MDHEN and CDR2 is SYDVKM in the germline V gene. This CDR3 region has 13 residues. For the CDR3, the DNA is TGTGCCAGCAGTGGATTAAAGGGGGAGACCCAGTACTTC. It is translated as CASSGLKGETQYF.

The V gene is TRBV28, the J gene TRBJ1-1, with 7 positions matching TRBD1. Germline-derived CDR1 and CDR2 are MDHEN and SYDVKM. The CDR3 is made up of 14 amino acids. With 3 bases clipped from V and 5 bases from J, the junction kept 6 bases outside the gene matches. Here the CDR3 reads CASSLERGRTEAFF. CDR3 in DNA: TGTGCCAGCAGTTTGGAAAGGGGGCGGACTGAAGCTTTCTTT.

The rearrangement links TRBV7-3 to TRBJ1-4; D is undetermined. This CDR3 comprises 11 residues. CDR1 is SGHTA and CDR2 is FQGTGA in the germline V gene. V was cut by 11 bases and J by 4 bases, with 8 bases left in between. The CDR3 bases are TGTGCCGGAGCGTATAATGAAAAACTGTTTTTT. It translates to CAGAYNEKLFF.